A single TCR beta chain is shown here with its context. The antigen is not known. PBMCs yielded sorted CD4+ and CD8+ T cells. Extracted RNA was reverse transcribed, and the resulting cDNA served as sequencing template. The table came from immunoSEQ multiplex PCR; TCRdb's copy has only in-frame clones and leaves some out. The table shows about 200,000 clones, with about 56% occurring only once. These data belong to a study of CD8+ T cells in alopecia areata. Overall study findings and caveats: Patients showed less clear TCR sequence sharing than mice, possibly partly because of HLA diversity. Normal-skin resident alphabeta T cells also appear among scalp sample sequences. Across lesional scalp, and particularly alopecia totalis/universalis, clonality surpassed that of normal scalp.

Trimming cost V 3 bases and J 1 base, with 9 bases left between them. In germline, CDR1 is SQVTM, CDR2 ANQGSEA. The CDR3 runs to 13 residues. The sample comprised CD8+ T cells sorted from blood. The rearrangement links TRBV29-1 to TRBJ2-5; D not certain. This receptor was obtained from a human donor in good health. Here the CDR3 reads CSVDSGFQETQYF. CDR3 coding DNA: TGCAGCGTTGATTCCGGGTTCCAAGAGACCCAGTACTTC.